The 21 T cell receptor beta chains reported below all come from one sample, sequenced in a study of blood T cell repertoires in COVID-19 (dated by TCRdb to 2020 to 2021). The library was built by means of the immunoSEQ multiplex PCR assay. The table comes from immuneACCESS by way of TCRdb, which keeps in-frame sequences with V and J called. Part of the clones is missing from these tables; in studies checked, under half for an unresolved V gene and the rest for unknown reasons. The sample table lists about 97,000 clones, about 89% of them with a count of one. Jointly, the top ten make up around 10% of the sample. The material sequenced was peripheral blood. The receptor set was obtained from a woman aged 25 to 39 with acute or convalescent COVID-19.

This sequence joins TRBV19 and TRBJ1-2; 8 positions match TRBD1. Per germline, CDR1 LNHDA and CDR2 SQIVND (reference sequence). V gave up 3 bases and J gave up 6 bases; unmatched junction bases: 6. CDR3 length: 14 residues. The CDR3 DNA sequence: TGTGCCAGTAGTATTGATCAGGGGGCGGATGGCTACACCTTC. Translated, it gives CASSIDQGADGYTF.

The chain is built from TRBV5-1 and TRBJ2-7; D perhaps matches TRBD2 (5 bases). V was shortened by 2 bases and J by 4 bases, with 16 bases between the two germline ends. This CDR3 region has 15 residues. Germline lookup yields CDR1 SGHRS and CDR2 YFSETQ. CDR3 sequence reads: CASSLEVSGNYEQYF. In nucleotides, the CDR3 is TGCGCCAGCAGCTTAGAAGTCAGCGGAAATTACGAGCAGTACTTC.

This clone is a singleton in its sample. The same CDR3 also results from other DNA sequences found in this sample. The chain joins TRBV3-1 (or the pseudogene TRBV3-2) to TRBJ1-5, with a tentative D call TRBD1 (6 bases). CDR1 and CDR2 from the germline V gene are LGHDT and YNNKEL (reference sequence). V lost 6 bases to trimming and J lost 6 bases, with 12 bases between them. This CDR3 comprises 13 residues. The CDR3 bases are TGTGCCAGCAGTCTCGGGGGGGCTCAGCCCCAGCATTTT. Translated: CASSLGGAQPQHF.

The CDR3 coding sequence is TGTGCTAGTGTTCAGGGCGCAGCCCGATATGGCTACACCTTC. Translating it yields CASVQGAARYGYTF. The chain joins TRBV12-5 to TRBJ1-2; tentative D call: TRBD1 (5 bases). The ends were cut back, 7 bases at V and 5 bases at J, with 17 bases in the middle. CDR1 is LGHNT and CDR2 is FRNRAP in the germline V gene. The CDR3 spans 14 residues.

The CDR3 DNA follows: TGTGCCAGCAGCTCGTCGGGGGGCTACACTGAAGCTTTCTTT. Translated: CASSSSGGYTEAFF. The gene calls are TRBV11-2 and TRBJ1-1; perhaps TRBD1 as D (6 bases). Trimming left V 4 bases short and J 3 bases short, with 12 bases between. The CDR3 extends over 14 amino acids. The germline V gene has CDR1 SGHAT and CDR2 FQNNGV.

V gene TRBV6-1 combines with J gene TRBJ1-1, with no clear D. V lost 7 bases and J 4 bases, leaving 22 bases between the germline ends. The CDR3 loop spans 16 amino acids. In germline, CDR1 is MNHNS, CDR2 SASEGT. CDR3 sequence: CASNDGLGAVRTEAFF. DNA for the CDR3: TGTGCCAGCAATGATGGGTTGGGAGCGGTGCGCACTGAAGCTTTCTTT.

A single count supports this clone. V gene TRBV3-1 (or the pseudogene TRBV3-2) combines with J gene TRBJ2-3; the D gene is possibly TRBD1 (6 bases). The germline gives CDR1 LGHDT, CDR2 YNNKEL (reference sequence). The CDR3 is 15 residues long. Trimming cost V 4 bases and J 0 bases, with 11 bases left between them. The CDR3 region has the DNA TGTGCCAGCAGCCCGGACGGACAGAGCACAGATACGCAGTATTTT. Its translation is CASSPDGQSTDTQYF.

The chain uses TRBV20-1 and TRBJ1-5, with D unresolved. Germline CDR1 is DFQATT and CDR2 is SNEGSKA (reference sequence). CDR3 length equals 13 residues. The V gene lost 5 bases and the J gene lost 2 bases, with 10 bases spanning the gap. The CDR3 here is CSARGVGNQPQHF. CDR3 in DNA: TGCAGTGCTCGTGGAGTGGGCAATCAGCCCCAGCATTTT.

The chain joins TRBV19 to TRBJ1-5, with D hard to call. The CDR3 has 14 residues. V was trimmed by 1 base and J by 7 bases, leaving 11 bases between them. Germline CDR1 and CDR2: LNHDA and SQIVND (reference sequence). The DNA of the CDR3 is TGTGCCAGTAGTATAGGGTCCTTAGAACAGCCCCAGCATTTT. Its protein is CASSIGSLEQPQHF.

In DNA, the CDR3 is TGCGCCAGCAGCCTATACCAACAGGGTAGGGCCTACGAGCAGTACTTC. Encoded protein: CASSLYQQGRAYEQYF. The chain uses TRBV4-1 and TRBJ2-7, with D possibly being TRBD1 (6 bases). The CDR3 is 16 amino acids. Trimming took 4 bases from V and 2 from J, leaving 18 bases between them. Germline V gene sequence: CDR1 MGHRA, CDR2 YSYEKL.

The CDR3 reads CASSSMSGTSGVYNEQFF. DNA of the CDR3: TGTGCCAGCAGCTCAATGTCCGGGACTAGCGGGGTCTACAATGAGCAGTTCTTC. This chain uses TRBV3-1 (or the pseudogene TRBV3-2) with TRBJ2-1, with 13 positions matching TRBD2. Losses at the gene ends were 5 bases for V and 3 bases for J; bases not matched to a gene: 10. The CDR3 covers 18 residues. The V gene's germline CDR1 is LGHDT and CDR2 YNNKEL (reference sequence).

The rearrangement links TRBV25-1 to TRBJ1-2; D gene unclear. Trimming cost V 3 bases and J 6 bases, with 14 bases left between them. CDR3 length equals 14 residues. Germline V gene sequence: CDR1 MGHDK, CDR2 SYGVNS. CDR3 residues: CASSDGILLDGYTF. The CDR3 DNA reads as TGTGCCAGCAGTGACGGGATTCTTCTCGATGGCTACACCTTC.

About this clone: Other DNA sequences of this sample code for an identical CDR3. J is TRBJ1-1 and V is TRBV5-4; D remains unclear. Trimming pared 0 bases from V and 2 bases from J, leaving 5 bases between. The germline gives CDR1 SGHNT, CDR2 YYREEE (reference sequence). This CDR3 is built from 13 residues. The chain's CDR3 is CASSLDRNTEAFF. CDR3 coding DNA: TGTGCCAGCAGCTTGGACAGAAACACTGAAGCTTTCTTT.

The table lists this clone with a count of one. V is TRBV27 and J is TRBJ2-3; possibly TRBD1 for D (6 bases). Trimming removed 5 bases from V and 3 bases from J, with 21 bases in between. Germline V CDR1 and CDR2: MNHEY, SMNVEV (reference sequence). CDR3 length equals 17 residues. The CDR3 region is CASSARTASRVTDTQYF. The DNA for the CDR3 is TGTGCCAGCAGTGCTCGGACAGCGTCTAGGGTAACAGATACGCAGTATTTT.

This clone is a singleton in its sample. The genes are TRBV12-3 or TRBV12-4 and TRBJ1-1, with 8 nucleotides matching TRBD1. The CDR3 sequence is 11 residues long. With V trimmed by 8 bases and J by 5 bases, 1 base remained unmatched. The CDR3, as DNA: TGTGCCAGCCGGACAGGGACTGAAGCTTTCTTT. Protein: CASRTGTEAFF.

As DNA, the CDR3 is TGTGCCAGCAGCTTAGGCGGTCAGCCCCAGCATTTT. Its protein product is CASSLGGQPQHF. The rearrangement links TRBV7-9 to TRBJ1-5; D call uncertain. This CDR3 is built from 12 residues. Trimming removed 1 base from V and 6 bases from J, with 4 bases in between. In germline, CDR1 is SEHNR, CDR2 FQNEAQ (reference sequence). The variable domain in full, completed from reference TRBV7-9 and TRBJ1-5, reads DTGVSQNPRHKITKRGQNVTFRCDPISEHNRLYWYRQTLGQGPEFLTYFQNEAQLEKSRLLSDRFSAERPKGSFSTLEIQRTEQGDSAMYLCASSLGGQPQHFGDGTRLSIL.

This clone was detected only once. The rearrangement joins TRBV4-1 to TRBJ2-3, with a weak D call TRBD2 (6 bases). The CDR3 sequence is 18 residues long. CDR1 MGHRA and CDR2 YSYEKL come from the germline V gene. Trimming removed 1 base from V and 6 bases from J, with 23 bases in between. CDR3 in amino acids: CASSQVGETGTAQDTQYF. The CDR3 DNA sequence: TGCGCCAGCAGCCAAGTTGGGGAAACCGGGACTGCGCAGGATACGCAGTATTTT.

The CDR3 nucleotides are TGTGCCAGCAGCCTCGCGGCAGAAGGCTACACCTTC. Protein: CASSLAAEGYTF. V usage is TRBV13 and J usage is TRBJ1-2; unclear D gene. CDR1 and CDR2 from the germline V gene are PRHDT and FYEKMQ (reference sequence). V dropped 5 bases and J dropped 8 bases, with 12 bases sitting between them. This CDR3 region has 12 residues.

V is TRBV27 and J is TRBJ2-2; weak D call: TRBD2 (6 bases). The CDR3 has 14 residues. Germline V lookup: CDR1 MNHEY, CDR2 SMNVEV (reference sequence). Between the trimmed V and J ends, which lost 2 bases and 5 bases, there was a span of 9 bases. The CDR3 sequence: CASSLGGGTGELFF. The DNA for the CDR3 is TGTGCCAGCAGTTTAGGTGGGGGGACCGGGGAGCTGTTTTTT.

This clone ranks as medium-sized. The V gene is TRBV19, the J gene TRBJ1-2; D is possibly TRBD1 (5 bases). Germline assignment: CDR1 LNHDA and CDR2 SQIVND (reference sequence). The CDR3 length is 9 residues. V was cut by 10 bases and J by 8 bases, with 8 bases left in between. The CDR3 region has the DNA TGTGCCACAGGGCCCGGCTACACCTTC. Amino acids: CATGPGYTF.

V and J are TRBV24-1 and TRBJ1-3; TRBD1 matches at 8 bases. V lost 10 bases and J lost 3; bases outside the gene matches: 4. From germline, CDR1 is KGHDR and CDR2 SFDVKD. This CDR3 is built from 13 residues. The CDR3 loop is CATTTGDGNTIYF. The CDR3, as DNA: TGTGCCACTACGACAGGGGATGGAAACACCATATATTTT.